This TCR beta chain was profiled in a study of beta chain features in type 1 diabetes. A note on this clone: Its antigen is currently unknown.

Sorting based on CD45RO/CCR7/CD25/CD127/CD95/CD27 separated CD4+ naive, central memory, regulatory and stem cell-like memory cells. CDR3 length equals 13 residues. After removal of 6 bases from V and 9 bases from J, the junction contained 8 bases not matched to a gene. Germline values: CDR1 MGHDK, CDR2 SYGVNS. Broader study findings: PCR might favor shorter templates, but any such skew would affect patients and controls equally.

Sequencing targeted expressed TCRB transcripts, as all isolated RNA had been reverse transcribed. TCRdb's copy holds only in-frame clones and misses some; the assay was immunoSEQ multiplex PCR. The sample shows under 150,000 clones, nearly 50% of them seen only once. The rearrangement links TRBV25-1 to TRBJ1-1, with TRBD1 identical over 9 bases. Sequenced input: Tregs from blood. This clonotype was obtained from a man aged 18 to 30 in good health. The CDR3 sequence: CASRDRGPGQAFF. The CDR3 region has the DNA TGTGCCAGCAGGGACAGGGGCCCTGGACAAGCTTTCTTT.